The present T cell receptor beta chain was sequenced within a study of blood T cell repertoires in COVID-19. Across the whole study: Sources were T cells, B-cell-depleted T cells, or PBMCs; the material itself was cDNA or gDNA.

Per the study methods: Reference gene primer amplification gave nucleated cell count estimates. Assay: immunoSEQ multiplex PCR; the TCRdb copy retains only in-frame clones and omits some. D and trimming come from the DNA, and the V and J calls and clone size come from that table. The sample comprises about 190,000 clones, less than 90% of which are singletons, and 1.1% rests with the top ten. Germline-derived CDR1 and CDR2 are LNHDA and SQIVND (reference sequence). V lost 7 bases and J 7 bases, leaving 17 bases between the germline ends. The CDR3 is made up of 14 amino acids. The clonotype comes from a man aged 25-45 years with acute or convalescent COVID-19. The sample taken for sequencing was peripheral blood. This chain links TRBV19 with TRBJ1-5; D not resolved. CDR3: CASILTAGGQPQHF. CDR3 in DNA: TGTGCCAGTATTCTAACGGCGGGAGGACAGCCCCAGCATTTT.